This record covers a single T cell receptor (beta chain). Its antigen is as yet unknown. Use of 60 Vbeta and 13 Jbeta primers characterized the PCR. Generated by immunoSEQ multiplex PCR, the TCRdb table keeps only in-frame clones and is missing some. Among about 100,000 clones, about four fifths were seen once, and the ten largest hold approximately 2%. This record belongs to a study of cytomegalovirus exposure and HLA in healthy donors. General observations from the study: Previous analysis showed most TCR beta V segments were productive about 87% or about 30% of the time.

Trimming cost V 0 bases and J 1 base, with 3 bases left between them. Germline V gene data show CDR1 as SGHNT and CDR2 as YENEEA. The CDR3 covers 13 residues. The receptor was derived from a woman aged 40-49 years in good health and CMV-seronegative. The sequenced material came from PBMCs. This sequence joins TRBV11-3 and TRBJ1-1; no reliable D call. This CDR3 reads CASSLDQNTEAFF. The CDR3 DNA sequence: TGTGCCAGCAGCTTAGACCAGAACACTGAAGCTTTCTTT.